This paragraph covers one T cell receptor (beta chain) sequence. Original processing notes: Reference gene primers were amplified, and this amplification served to estimate nucleated cell counts. TCRdb's table, derived via immunoSEQ multiplex PCR, lists solely in-frame clones and lacks some. The DNA gave D and trimming, while V, J and clone size come from that table. The sample contains tens of thousands of clones, roughly 79% of which appear only once. These data belong to a study of blood T cell repertoires in COVID-19. Sequencing was done on a sample of peripheral blood. The source of this sequence is a human donor in a cohort sampled during active COVID-19.

CDR3 protein: CASSHLGQGGSGETQYF. The DNA for the CDR3 is TGTGCCAGCAGCCATTTGGGACAGGGGGGAAGCGGAGAGACCCAGTACTTC. The chain joins TRBV5-8 to TRBJ2-5, with 11 bases aligning to TRBD1. CDR3 size: 17 residues. Germline CDR1 and CDR2: SGHTS and YDEGEE. V shed 4 bases and J 4 bases; nucleotides not matched to a gene: 12. Supplemented by reference TRBV5-8 and TRBJ2-5, the full variable domain reads EAGVTQSPTHLIKTRGQQATLRCSPISGHTSVYWYQQALGLGLQFLLWYDEGEERNRGNFPPRFSGRQFPNYSSELNVNALELEDSALYLCASSHLGQGGSGETQYFGPGTRLLVL.